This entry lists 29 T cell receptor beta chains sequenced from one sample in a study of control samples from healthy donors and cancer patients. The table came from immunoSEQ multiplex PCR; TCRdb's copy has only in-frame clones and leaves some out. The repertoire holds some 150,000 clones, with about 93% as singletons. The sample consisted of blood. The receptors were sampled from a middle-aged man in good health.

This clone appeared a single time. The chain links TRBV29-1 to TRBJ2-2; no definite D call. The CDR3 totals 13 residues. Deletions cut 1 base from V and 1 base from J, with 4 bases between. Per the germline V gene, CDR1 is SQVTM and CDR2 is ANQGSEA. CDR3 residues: CSVEAKNTGELFF. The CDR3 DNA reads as TGCAGCGTTGAAGCGAAGAACACCGGGGAGCTGTTTTTT.

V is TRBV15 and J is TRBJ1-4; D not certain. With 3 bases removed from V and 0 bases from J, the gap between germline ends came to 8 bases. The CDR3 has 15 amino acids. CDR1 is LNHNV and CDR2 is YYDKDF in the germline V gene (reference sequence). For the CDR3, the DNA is TGTGCCACCAGCAGCTTAGGAGCAACTAATGAAAAACTGTTTTTT. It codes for CATSSLGATNEKLFF.

CDR3 DNA: TGTGCCAGCAGCTTGGGAGGGGCGCGAGGGACTGAAGCTTTCTTT. Translated, it gives CASSLGGARGTEAFF. The chain joins TRBV7-9 to TRBJ1-1; tentatively, D is TRBD1 (5 bases). Germline lookup yields CDR1 SEHNR and CDR2 FQNEAQ (reference sequence). The V end was cut by 3 bases, the J end by 5 bases, with 16 bases between. The CDR3 contains 15 residues.

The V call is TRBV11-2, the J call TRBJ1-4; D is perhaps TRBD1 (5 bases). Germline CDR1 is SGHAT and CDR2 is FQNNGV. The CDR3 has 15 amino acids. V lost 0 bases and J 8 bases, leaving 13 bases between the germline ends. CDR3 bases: TGTGCCAGCAGCTTAGACGGCCCAGGGCAAGAAAAACTGTTTTTT. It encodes CASSLDGPGQEKLFF.

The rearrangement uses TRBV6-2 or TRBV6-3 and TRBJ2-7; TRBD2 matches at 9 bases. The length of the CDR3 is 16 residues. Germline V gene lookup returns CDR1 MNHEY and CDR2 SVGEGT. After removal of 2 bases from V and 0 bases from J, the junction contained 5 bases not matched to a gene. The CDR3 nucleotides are TGTGCCAGCAGTTACGGGCTAGCGGGGAGCTCCTACGAGCAGTACTTC. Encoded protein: CASSYGLAGSSYEQYF.

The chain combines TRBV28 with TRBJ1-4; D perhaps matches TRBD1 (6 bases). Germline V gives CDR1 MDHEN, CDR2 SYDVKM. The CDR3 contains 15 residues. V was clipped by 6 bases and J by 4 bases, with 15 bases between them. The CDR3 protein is CASSPGGGYNEKLFF. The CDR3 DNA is TGTGCCAGCAGCCCTGGCGGGGGCTATAATGAAAAACTGTTTTTT.

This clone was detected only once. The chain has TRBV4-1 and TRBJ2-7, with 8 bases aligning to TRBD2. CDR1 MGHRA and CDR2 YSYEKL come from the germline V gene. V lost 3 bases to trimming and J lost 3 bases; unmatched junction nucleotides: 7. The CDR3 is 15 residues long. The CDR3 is CASSHPTSGNYEQYF. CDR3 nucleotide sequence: TGCGCCAGCAGCCATCCTACTAGCGGTAACTACGAGCAGTACTTC.

The CDR3 nucleotides are TGTGCCAGCAGTCATCTAGCGGAGAATCCCTACGAGCAGTACTTC. It translates to CASSHLAENPYEQYF. V and J are TRBV27 and TRBJ2-7; 7 bases align to TRBD2. J was trimmed by 2 bases and V by 5 bases; bases with no gene match: 9. There are 15 residues in the CDR3. Germline lookup yields CDR1 MNHEY and CDR2 SMNVEV (reference sequence).

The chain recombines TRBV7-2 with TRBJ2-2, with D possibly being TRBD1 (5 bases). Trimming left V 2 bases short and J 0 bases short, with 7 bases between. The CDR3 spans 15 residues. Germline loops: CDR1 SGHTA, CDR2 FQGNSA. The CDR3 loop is CASSLLRANTGELFF. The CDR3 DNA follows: TGTGCCAGCAGCTTACTCAGGGCGAACACCGGGGAGCTGTTTTTT.

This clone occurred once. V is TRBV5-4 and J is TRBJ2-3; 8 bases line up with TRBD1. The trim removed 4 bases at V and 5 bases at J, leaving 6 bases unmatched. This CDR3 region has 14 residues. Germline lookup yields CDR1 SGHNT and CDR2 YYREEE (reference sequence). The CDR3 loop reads CASSPTGVVDTQYF. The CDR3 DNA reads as TGTGCCAGCAGCCCGACAGGGGTTGTAGATACGCAGTATTTT.

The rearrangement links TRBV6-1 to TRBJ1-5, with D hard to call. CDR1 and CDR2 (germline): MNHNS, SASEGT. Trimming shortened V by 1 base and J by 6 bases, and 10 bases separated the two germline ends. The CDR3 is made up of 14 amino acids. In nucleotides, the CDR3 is TGTGCCAGCAGTGAAGGAAGGTGGGGTCAGCCCCAGCATTTT. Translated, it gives CASSEGRWGQPQHF.

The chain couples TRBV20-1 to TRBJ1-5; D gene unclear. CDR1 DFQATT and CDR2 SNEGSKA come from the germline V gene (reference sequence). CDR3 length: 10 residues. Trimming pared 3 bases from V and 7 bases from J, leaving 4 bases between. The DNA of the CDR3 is TGCAGTGCTAGTAGGCAGCCCCAGCATTTT. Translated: CSASRQPQHF.

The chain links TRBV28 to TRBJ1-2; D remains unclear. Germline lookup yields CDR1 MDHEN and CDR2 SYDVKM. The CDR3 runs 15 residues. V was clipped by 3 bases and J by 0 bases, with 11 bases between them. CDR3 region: CASSFSGITNYGYTF. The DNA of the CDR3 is TGTGCCAGCAGTTTCAGTGGAATAACTAACTATGGCTACACCTTC.

The DNA for the CDR3 is TGTGCCAGCAGCCGCGACAGGGGGCTCAGCGAGCAGTACTTC. This sequence encodes CASSRDRGLSEQYF. The chain links TRBV27 to TRBJ2-7; TRBD1 agrees at 10 bases. Germline V gene lookup returns CDR1 MNHEY and CDR2 SMNVEV (reference sequence). The CDR3 sequence is 14 residues long. V lost 6 bases, J lost 6 bases, and 8 bases stayed unmatched.

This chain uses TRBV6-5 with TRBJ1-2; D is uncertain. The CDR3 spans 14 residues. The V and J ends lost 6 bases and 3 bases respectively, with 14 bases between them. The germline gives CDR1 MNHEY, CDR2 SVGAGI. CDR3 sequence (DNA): TGTGCCAGCAGGAAGCAGGTGGGGTACTATGGCTACACCTTC. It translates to CASRKQVGYYGYTF.

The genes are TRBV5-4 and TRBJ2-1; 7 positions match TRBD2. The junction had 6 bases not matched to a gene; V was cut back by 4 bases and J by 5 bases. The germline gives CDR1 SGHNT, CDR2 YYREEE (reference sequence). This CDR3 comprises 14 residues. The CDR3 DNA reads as TGTGCCAGCAGCCGAGCGGGAACCAACAATGAGCAGTTCTTC. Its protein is CASSRAGTNNEQFF.

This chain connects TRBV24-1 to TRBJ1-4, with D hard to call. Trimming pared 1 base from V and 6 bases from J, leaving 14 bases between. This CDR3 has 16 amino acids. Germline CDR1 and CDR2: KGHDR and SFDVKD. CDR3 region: CATSDFSPRTHEKLFF. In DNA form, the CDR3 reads TGTGCCACCAGTGATTTTAGTCCCAGGACCCATGAAAAACTGTTTTTT.

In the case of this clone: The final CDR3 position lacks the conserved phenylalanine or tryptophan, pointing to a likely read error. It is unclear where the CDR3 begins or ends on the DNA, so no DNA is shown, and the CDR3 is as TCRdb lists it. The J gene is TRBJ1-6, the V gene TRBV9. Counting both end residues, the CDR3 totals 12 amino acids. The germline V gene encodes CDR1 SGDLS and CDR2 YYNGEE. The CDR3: CASVPTEFTPPL.

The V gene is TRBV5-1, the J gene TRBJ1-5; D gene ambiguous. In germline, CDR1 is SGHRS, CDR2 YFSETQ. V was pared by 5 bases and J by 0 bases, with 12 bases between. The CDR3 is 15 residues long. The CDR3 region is CASRRGDNSNQPQHF. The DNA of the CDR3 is TGCGCCAGCAGAAGAGGAGATAATAGCAATCAGCCCCAGCATTTT.

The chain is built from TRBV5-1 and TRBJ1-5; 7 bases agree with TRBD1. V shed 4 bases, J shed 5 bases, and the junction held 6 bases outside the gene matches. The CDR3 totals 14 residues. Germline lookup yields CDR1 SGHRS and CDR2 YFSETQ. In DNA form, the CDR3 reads TGCGCCAGCAGCCCAGGGACAGATTATCAGCCCCAGCATTTT. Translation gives CASSPGTDYQPQHF. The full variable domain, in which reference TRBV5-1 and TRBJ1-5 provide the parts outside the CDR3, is KAGVTQTPRYLIKTRGQQVTLSCSPISGHRSVSWYQQTPGQGLQFLFEYFSETQRNKGNFPGRFSGRQFSNSRSEMNVSTLELGDSALYLCASSPGTDYQPQHFGDGTRLSIL.

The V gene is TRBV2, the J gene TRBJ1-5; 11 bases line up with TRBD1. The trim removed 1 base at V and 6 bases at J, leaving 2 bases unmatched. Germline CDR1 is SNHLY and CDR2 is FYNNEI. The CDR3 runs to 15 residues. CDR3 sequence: CASSEEGTGGQPQHF. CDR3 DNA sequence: TGTGCCAGCAGTGAAGAAGGGACAGGGGGTCAGCCCCAGCATTTT.

The CDR3 region has the DNA TGCAGCGTTTCACCCTTCTCCTACAATGAGCAGTTCTTC. Its translation: CSVSPFSYNEQFF. J is TRBJ2-1 and V is TRBV29-1, with D uncertain. V was shortened by 5 bases and J by 0 bases, with 8 bases between the two germline ends. Per the germline V gene, CDR1 is SQVTM and CDR2 is ANQGSEA. This CDR3 comprises 13 residues.

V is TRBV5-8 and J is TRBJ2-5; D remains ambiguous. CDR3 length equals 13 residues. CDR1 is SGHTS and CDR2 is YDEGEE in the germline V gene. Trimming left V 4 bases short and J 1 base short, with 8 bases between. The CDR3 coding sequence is TGTGCCAGCAGCCCCAAGGGCCAAGAGACCCAGTACTTC. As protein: CASSPKGQETQYF.

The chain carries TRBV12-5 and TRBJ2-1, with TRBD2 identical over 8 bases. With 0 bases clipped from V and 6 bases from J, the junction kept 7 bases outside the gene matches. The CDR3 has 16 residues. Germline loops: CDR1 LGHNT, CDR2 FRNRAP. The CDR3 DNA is TGTGCTAGTGGTTTGGTAACAGCGGGAGTGAGCAATGAGCAGTTCTTC. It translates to CASGLVTAGVSNEQFF.

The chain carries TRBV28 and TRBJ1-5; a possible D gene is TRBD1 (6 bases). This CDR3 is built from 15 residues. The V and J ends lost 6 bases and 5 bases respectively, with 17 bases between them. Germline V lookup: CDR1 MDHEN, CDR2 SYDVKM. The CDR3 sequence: CASSPTGTFDQPQHF. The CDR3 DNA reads TGTGCCAGCAGCCCTACAGGGACCTTCGATCAGCCCCAGCATTTT.

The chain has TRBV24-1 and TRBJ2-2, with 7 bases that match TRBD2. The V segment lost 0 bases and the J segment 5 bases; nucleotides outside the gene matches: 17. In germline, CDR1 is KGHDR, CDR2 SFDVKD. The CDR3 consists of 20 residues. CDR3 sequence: CATSDLHFGGSVSSTGELFF. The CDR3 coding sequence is TGTGCCACCAGTGATTTGCATTTCGGCGGGAGTGTTAGTAGTACCGGGGAGCTGTTTTTT.

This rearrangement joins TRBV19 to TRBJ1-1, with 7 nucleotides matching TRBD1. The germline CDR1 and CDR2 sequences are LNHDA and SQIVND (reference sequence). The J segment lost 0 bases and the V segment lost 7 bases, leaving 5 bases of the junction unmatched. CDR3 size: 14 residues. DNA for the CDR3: TGTGCCAGTAACGGACAGGTAATGAACACTGAAGCTTTCTTT. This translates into CASNGQVMNTEAFF.

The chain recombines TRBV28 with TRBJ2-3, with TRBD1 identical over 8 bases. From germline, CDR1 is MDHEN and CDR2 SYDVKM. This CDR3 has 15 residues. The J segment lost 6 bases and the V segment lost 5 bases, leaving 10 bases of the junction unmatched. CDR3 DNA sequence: TGTGCCAGCAGTACCTCAGGGGGCTCCGAGGATACGCAGTATTTT. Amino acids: CASSTSGGSEDTQYF.

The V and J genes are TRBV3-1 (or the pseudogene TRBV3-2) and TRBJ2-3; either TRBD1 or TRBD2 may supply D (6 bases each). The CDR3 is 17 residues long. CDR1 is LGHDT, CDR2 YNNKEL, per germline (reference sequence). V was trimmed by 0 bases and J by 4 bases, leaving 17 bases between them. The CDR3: CASSQDRGLGSADTQYF. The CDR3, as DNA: TGTGCCAGCAGCCAAGATCGGGGGCTAGGGTCCGCAGATACGCAGTATTTT.